This T cell receptor (beta chain) came from a study of cytomegalovirus exposure and HLA in healthy donors. Notes on the study in general: An analysis that was carried out later associated 16,951 TCR beta sequences with HLA alleles at 0.05 false discovery rate. Likely technical artifact: a cluster of highly shared sequence variants. A few CMV-associated chains proved CMV antigen-specific in vitro. CMV serostatus was the only recorded immune exposure for donors.

This CDR3 has 15 residues. The germline V gene has CDR1 LNHDA and CDR2 SQIVND (reference sequence). The V and J ends lost 3 bases and 6 bases, in that order; junction bases with no gene match: 6. Turning to this clone: What it binds is not known.

It was with 60 Vbeta and 13 Jbeta primers that the PCR ran. Only in-frame clones appear in the TCRdb table, and some are missing; sequencing was by immunoSEQ multiplex PCR. The data show 100,000 or so clones, more than 65% seen once. The rearrangement uses TRBV19 and TRBJ1-5, with TRBD1 matching over 9 bases. Sequences were obtained from PBMCs. The receptor was isolated from a human donor in good health. The DNA for the CDR3 is TGTGCCAGTAGTATGGACAGGGGAGGTAGTCAGCCCCAGCATTTT. Its translation is CASSMDRGGSQPQHF.